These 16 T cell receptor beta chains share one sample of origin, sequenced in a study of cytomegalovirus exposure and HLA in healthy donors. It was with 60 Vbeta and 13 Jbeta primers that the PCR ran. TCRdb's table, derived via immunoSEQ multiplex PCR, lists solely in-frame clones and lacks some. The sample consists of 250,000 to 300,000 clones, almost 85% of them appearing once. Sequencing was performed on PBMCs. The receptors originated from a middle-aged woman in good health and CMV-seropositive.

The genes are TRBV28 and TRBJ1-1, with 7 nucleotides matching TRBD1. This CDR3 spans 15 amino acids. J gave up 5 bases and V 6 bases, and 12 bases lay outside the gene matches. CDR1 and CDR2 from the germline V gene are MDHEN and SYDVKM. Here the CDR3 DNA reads TGTGCCAGCAGCCAAAGACAGGGTGGGAGGACTGAAGCTTTCTTT. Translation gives CASSQRQGGRTEAFF.

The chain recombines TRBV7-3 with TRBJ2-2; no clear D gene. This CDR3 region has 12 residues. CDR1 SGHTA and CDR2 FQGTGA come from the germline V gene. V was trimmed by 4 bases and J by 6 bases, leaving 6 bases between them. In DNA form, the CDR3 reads TGTGCCAGCAGCTATATATCCGGGGAGCTGTTTTTT. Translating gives CASSYISGELFF.

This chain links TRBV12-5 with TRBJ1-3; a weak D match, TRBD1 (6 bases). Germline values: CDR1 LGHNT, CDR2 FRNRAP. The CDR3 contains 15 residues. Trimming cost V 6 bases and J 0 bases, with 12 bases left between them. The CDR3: CASGGGLLSGNTIYF. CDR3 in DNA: TGTGCTAGTGGGGGGGGGCTGCTCTCTGGAAACACCATATATTTT.

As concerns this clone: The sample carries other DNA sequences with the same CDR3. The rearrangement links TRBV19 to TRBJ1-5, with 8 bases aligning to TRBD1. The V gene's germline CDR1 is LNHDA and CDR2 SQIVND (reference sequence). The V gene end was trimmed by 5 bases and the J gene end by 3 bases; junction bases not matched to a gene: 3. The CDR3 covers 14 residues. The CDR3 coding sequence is TGTGCCAGTAGTGTGACAGGGGTCAATCAGCCCCAGCATTTT. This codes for CASSVTGVNQPQHF.

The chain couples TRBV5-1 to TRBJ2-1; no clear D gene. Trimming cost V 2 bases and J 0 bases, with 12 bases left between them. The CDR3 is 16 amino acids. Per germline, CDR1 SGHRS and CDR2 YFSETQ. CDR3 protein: CASSLVVRSSYNEQFF. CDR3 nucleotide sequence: TGCGCCAGCAGCTTAGTAGTGAGGAGCTCCTACAATGAGCAGTTCTTC.

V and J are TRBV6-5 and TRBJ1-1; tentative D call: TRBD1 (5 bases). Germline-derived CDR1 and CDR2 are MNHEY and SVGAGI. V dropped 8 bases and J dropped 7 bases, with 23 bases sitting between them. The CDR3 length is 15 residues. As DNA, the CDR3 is TGTGCCAGCCACACGATGGGTGTGACAGTGATTGAAGCTTTCTTT. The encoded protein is CASHTMGVTVIEAFF.

The CDR3 reads CASSPTGMYSPLHF. The CDR3 nucleotides are TGTGCCAGCAGCCCAACAGGAATGTATTCACCCCTCCACTTT. The rearrangement uses TRBV14 and TRBJ1-6; D perhaps matches TRBD1 (5 bases). V was trimmed by 4 bases and J by 8 bases, leaving 12 bases between them. The CDR3 loop spans 14 amino acids. From germline, CDR1 is SGHDN and CDR2 FVKESK.

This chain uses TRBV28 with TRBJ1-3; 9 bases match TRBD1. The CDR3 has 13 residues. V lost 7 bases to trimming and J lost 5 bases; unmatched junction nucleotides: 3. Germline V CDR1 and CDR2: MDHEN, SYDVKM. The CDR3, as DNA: TGTGCCAGCACCGGGACAGGGAGAAACACCATATATTTT. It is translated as CASTGTGRNTIYF.

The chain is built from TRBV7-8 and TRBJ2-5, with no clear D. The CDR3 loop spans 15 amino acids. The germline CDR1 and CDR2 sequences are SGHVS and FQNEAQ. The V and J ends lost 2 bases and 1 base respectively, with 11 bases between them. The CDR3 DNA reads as TGTGCCAGCAGCTTATCCTTTGGCAGCCAAGAGACCCAGTACTTC. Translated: CASSLSFGSQETQYF.

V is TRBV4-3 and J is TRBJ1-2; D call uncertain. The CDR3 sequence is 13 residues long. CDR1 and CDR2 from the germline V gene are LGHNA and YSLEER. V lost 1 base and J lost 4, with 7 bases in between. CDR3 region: CASSQGRFYGYTF. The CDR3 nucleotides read TGCGCCAGCAGCCAAGGGCGGTTCTATGGCTACACCTTC.

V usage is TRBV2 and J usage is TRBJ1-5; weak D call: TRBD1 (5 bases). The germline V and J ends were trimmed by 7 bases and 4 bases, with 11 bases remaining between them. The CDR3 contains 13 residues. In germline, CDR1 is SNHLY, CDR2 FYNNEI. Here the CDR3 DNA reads TGTGCCAGCACACAGGTGGAGAATCAGCCCCAGCATTTT. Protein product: CASTQVENQPQHF.

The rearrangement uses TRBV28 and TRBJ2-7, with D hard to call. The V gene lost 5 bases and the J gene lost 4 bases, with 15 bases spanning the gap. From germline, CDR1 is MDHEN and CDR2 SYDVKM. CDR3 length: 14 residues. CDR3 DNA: TGTGCCAGCAGTCCAGATGTGAATATGTACGAGCAGTACTTC. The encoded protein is CASSPDVNMYEQYF.

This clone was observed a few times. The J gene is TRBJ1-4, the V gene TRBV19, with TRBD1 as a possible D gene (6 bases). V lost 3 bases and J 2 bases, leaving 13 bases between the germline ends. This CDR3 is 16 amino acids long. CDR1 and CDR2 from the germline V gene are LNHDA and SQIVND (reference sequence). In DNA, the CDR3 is TGTGCCAGTAGTATGGGAAGCGGACAGACTAATGAAAAACTGTTTTTT. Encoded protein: CASSMGSGQTNEKLFF.

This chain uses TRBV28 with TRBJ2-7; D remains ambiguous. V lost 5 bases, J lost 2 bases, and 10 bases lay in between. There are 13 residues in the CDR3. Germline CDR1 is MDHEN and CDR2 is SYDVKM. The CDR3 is CASSGGRPYEQYF. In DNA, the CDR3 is TGTGCCAGCAGTGGCGGAAGGCCCTACGAGCAGTACTTC.

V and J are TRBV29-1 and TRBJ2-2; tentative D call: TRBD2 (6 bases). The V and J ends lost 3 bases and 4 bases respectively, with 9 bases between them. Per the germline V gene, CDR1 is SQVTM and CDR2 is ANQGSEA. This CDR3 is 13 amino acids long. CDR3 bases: TGCAGCGTTGACGTGACTAGCACCGGGGAGCTGTTTTTT. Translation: CSVDVTSTGELFF.

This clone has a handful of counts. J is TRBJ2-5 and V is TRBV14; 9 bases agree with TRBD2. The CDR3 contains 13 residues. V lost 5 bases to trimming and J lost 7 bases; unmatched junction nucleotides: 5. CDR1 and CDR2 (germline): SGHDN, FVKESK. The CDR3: CASSIRGRATQYF. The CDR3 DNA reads TGTGCCAGCAGCATACGCGGGAGGGCGACCCAGTACTTC.